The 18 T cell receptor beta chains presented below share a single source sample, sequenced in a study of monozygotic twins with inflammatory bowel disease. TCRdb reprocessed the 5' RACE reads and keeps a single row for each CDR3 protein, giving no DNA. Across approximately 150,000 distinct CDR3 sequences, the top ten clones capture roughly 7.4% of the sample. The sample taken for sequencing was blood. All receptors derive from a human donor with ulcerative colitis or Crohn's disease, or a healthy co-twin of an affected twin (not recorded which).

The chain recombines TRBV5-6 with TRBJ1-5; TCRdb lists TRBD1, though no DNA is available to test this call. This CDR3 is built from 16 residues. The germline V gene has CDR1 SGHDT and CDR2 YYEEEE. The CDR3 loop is CASSLYSLGVNQPQHF.

CDR3 protein: CSAYPPLGTDTQYF. This chain uses TRBV20-1 with TRBJ2-3; as DNA is missing, the TRBD2 call by TCRdb cannot be tested. The CDR3 is 14 residues long. Germline lookup yields CDR1 DFQATT and CDR2 SNEGSKA (reference sequence).

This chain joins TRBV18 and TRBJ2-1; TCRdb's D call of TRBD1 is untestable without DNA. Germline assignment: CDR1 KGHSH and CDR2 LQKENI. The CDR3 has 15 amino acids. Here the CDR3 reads CASSPGQGGTNEQFF.

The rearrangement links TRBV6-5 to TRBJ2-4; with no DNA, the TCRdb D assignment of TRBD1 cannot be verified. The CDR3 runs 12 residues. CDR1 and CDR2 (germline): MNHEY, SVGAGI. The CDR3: CAVRDTQNIQYF.

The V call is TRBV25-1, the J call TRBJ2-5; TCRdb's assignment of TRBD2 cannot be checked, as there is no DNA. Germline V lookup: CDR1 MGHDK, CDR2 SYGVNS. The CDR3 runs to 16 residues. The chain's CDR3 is CASSTTLAGGRETQYF.

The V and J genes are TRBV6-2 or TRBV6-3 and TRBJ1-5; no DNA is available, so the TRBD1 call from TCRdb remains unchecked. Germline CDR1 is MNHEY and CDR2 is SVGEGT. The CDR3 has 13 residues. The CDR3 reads CASGARGNQPQHF.

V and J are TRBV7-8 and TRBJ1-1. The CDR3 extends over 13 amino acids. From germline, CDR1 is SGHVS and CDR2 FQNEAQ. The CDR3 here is CASSLQRNTEAFF. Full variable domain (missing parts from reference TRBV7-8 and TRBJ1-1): GAGVSQSPRYKVAKRGQDVALRCDPISGHVSLFWYQQALGQGPEFLTYFQNEAQLDKSGLPSDRFFAERPEGSVSTLKIQRTQQEDSAVYLCASSLQRNTEAFFGQGTRLTVV.

CDR3: CAISESLGTDTQYF. This rearrangement joins TRBV10-3 to TRBJ2-3. Germline loops: CDR1 ENHRY, CDR2 SYGVKD. The CDR3 loop spans 14 amino acids.

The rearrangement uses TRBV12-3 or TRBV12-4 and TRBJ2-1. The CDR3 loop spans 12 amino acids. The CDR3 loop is CASNWGSHEQFF.

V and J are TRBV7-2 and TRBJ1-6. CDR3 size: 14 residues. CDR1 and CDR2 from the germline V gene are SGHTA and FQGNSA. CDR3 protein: CASSIGLDNSPLHF.

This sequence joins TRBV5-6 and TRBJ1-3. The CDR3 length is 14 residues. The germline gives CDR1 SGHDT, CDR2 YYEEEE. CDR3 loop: CASSKPSSGNTIYF.

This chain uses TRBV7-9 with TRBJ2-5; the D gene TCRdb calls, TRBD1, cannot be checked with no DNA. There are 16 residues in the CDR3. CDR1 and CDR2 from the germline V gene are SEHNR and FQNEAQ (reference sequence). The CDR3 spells CASSFTSGTVQETQYF.

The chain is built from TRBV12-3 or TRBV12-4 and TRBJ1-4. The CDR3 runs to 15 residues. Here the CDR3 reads CASSLVGSDIEKLFF.

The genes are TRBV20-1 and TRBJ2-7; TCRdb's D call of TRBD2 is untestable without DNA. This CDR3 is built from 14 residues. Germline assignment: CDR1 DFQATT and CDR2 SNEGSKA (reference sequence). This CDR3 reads CSARDHGRVSEQYF.

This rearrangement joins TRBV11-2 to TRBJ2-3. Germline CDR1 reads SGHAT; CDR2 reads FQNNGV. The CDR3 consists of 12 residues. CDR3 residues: CASSLIVDTQYF.

The CDR3 spells CASSTDVRNGELFF. The chain carries TRBV5-1 and TRBJ2-2. Germline CDR1 and CDR2: SGHRS and YFSETQ. The CDR3 is 14 residues long.

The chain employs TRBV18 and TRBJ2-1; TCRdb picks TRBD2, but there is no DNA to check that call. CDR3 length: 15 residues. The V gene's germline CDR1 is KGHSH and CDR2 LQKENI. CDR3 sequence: CASSPGTSKNNEQFF.

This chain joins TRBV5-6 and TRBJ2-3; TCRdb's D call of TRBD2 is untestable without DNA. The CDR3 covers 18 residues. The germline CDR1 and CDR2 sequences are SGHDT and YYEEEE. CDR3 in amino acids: CASSLGTLAAPEIDTQYF.